The clone carrying this T cell receptor beta chain was picked up many times. This sample stems from a study of T cells in Graves' hyperthyroidism and ophthalmopathy. RNA transcripts served as the template for amplifying TCR beta CDR3 regions. An initial round of RT-PCR targeting the TCR CDR3 relied on the HTBI primer set. Each CDR3 protein is one row after TCRdb ran MiXCR on the multiplex PCR reads. The sample has around 360,000 distinct CDR3 sequences, approximately 16% seen once. V was shortened by 0 bases and J by 4 bases, with 12 bases between the two germline ends. Germline V gene lookup returns CDR1 SGHRS and CDR2 YFSETQ. CDR3 size: 15 residues.

The V and J genes are TRBV5-1 and TRBJ2-3; possible D gene TRBD2, 6 bases. This clonotype originated in a woman aged 55-75 years with Graves' ophthalmopathy. Sequencing was carried out using blood. The CDR3 region has the DNA TGCGCCAGCAGCTTGGCGGGAGTTTATCCAGATACGCAGTATTTT. Protein sequence: CASSLAGVYPDTQYF.